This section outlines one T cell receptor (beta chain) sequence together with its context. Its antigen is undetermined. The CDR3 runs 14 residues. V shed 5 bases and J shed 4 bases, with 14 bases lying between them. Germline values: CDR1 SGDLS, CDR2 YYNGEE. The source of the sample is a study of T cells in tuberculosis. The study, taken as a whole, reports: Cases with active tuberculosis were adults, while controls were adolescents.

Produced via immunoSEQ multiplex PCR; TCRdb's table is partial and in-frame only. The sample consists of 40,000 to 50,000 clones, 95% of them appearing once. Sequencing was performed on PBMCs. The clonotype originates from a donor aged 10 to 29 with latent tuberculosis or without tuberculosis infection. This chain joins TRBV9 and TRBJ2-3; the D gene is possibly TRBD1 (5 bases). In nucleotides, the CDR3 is TGTGCCAGCAGTTTAGACCCAGGGTCAGATACGCAGTATTTT. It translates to CASSLDPGSDTQYF.